The 27 T cell receptor beta chains listed next were all sequenced from one sample in a study of T cell responses to AZD1222 COVID-19 vaccine. Sequencing used immunoSEQ multiplex PCR; TCRdb keeps in-frame clones, though not all of them. The table has roughly 110,000 clones, around 90% seen once. This specimen was peripheral blood, taken on day 0 of AZD1222 vaccination. The receptors shown here come from an adult in good health.

The chain couples TRBV10-1 to TRBJ2-7; TRBD2 agrees at 8 bases. With V trimmed by 5 bases and J by 3 bases, 6 bases remained unmatched. Germline loops: CDR1 WNHNN, CDR2 SYGVQD (reference sequence). The CDR3 runs 14 residues. CDR3 sequence (DNA): TGCGCCAGCAGTACCGGGGGGGCAAACTACGAGCAGTACTTC. It yields the protein CASSTGGANYEQYF.

The chain uses TRBV9 and TRBJ2-1, with 7 bases fitting TRBD2. V was pared by 3 bases and J by 9 bases, with 12 bases of the junction left unmatched. CDR3 length: 15 amino acids. Germline CDR1 and CDR2: SGDLS and YYNGEE. The CDR3 DNA reads TGTGCCAGCAGCGCCTCGGGTGGGGAGGGCCGTGAGCAGTTCTTC. Its protein is CASSASGGEGREQFF. The variable domain in full, with the rest retrieved from reference TRBV9 and TRBJ2-1, is DSGVTQTPKHLITATGQRVTLRCSPRSGDLSVYWYQQSLDQGLQFLIQYYNGEERAKGNILERFSAQQFPDLHSELNLSSLELGDSALYFCASSASGGEGREQFFGPGTRLTVL.

The chain couples TRBV24-1 to TRBJ2-3; 8 bases map to TRBD1. Germline V CDR1 and CDR2: KGHDR, SFDVKD. Germline trimming cut 3 bases from V and 9 bases from J; bases unmatched to any gene: 13. There are 16 residues in the CDR3. The CDR3 protein is CATSDPGTGPSGTQYF. CDR3 in DNA: TGTGCCACCAGTGATCCTGGGACAGGCCCCAGCGGGACGCAGTATTTT.

The chain recombines TRBV6-6 with TRBJ1-1; D is perhaps TRBD1 (5 bases). The CDR3 is 15 residues long. Germline V gene data show CDR1 as MNHNY and CDR2 as SVGAGI (reference sequence). V was pared by 0 bases and J by 3 bases, with 11 bases between. DNA of the CDR3: TGTGCCAGCAGTTACTCTAACCAGGGTTACACTGAAGCTTTCTTT. Its protein product is CASSYSNQGYTEAFF.

This clone was seen a single time. The rearrangement uses TRBV9 and TRBJ2-5; 9 bases align to TRBD2. With 3 bases clipped from V and 4 bases from J, the junction kept 19 bases outside the gene matches. This CDR3 is 19 amino acids long. The germline CDR1 and CDR2 sequences are SGDLS and YYNGEE. Here the CDR3 reads CASSEQQGMIAGVAETQYF. The CDR3 region has the DNA TGTGCCAGCAGCGAACAACAGGGGATGATAGCGGGAGTGGCAGAGACCCAGTACTTC.

The chain recombines TRBV5-1 with TRBJ2-7; 11 bases are shared with TRBD1. The CDR3 is made up of 15 amino acids. V lost 2 bases, J lost 5 bases, and 6 bases stayed unmatched. The germline V gene encodes CDR1 SGHRS and CDR2 YFSETQ. This CDR3 is CASSFSGQGDNEQYF. In DNA form, the CDR3 reads TGCGCCAGCAGCTTTTCGGGACAGGGGGACAACGAGCAGTACTTC.

The CDR3 loop reads CATSLGSGTQYF. CDR3 coding DNA: TGTGCCACCAGTCTAGGGTCCGGGACCCAGTACTTC. The chain couples TRBV24-1 to TRBJ2-5; D ambiguous. Trimming removed 6 bases from V and 7 bases from J, with 11 bases in between. Germline loops: CDR1 KGHDR, CDR2 SFDVKD. The CDR3 spans 12 residues.

The rearrangement joins TRBV28 to TRBJ1-5; D ambiguous. There are 12 residues in the CDR3. V was cut by 10 bases and J by 7 bases, with 14 bases left in between. CDR1 is MDHEN, CDR2 SYDVKM, per germline. This CDR3 reads CAIASGVQPQHF. In nucleotides, the CDR3 is TGTGCCATCGCTAGCGGGGTCCAGCCCCAGCATTTT.

The J gene is TRBJ2-7, the V gene TRBV7-9; no clear D. This CDR3 is 12 amino acids long. CDR1 is SEHNR and CDR2 is FQNEAQ in the germline V gene (reference sequence). V lost 6 bases and J 6 bases, leaving 12 bases between the germline ends. CDR3 in amino acids: CASRPVVGEQYF. In DNA, the CDR3 is TGTGCCAGCAGGCCCGTGGTAGGCGAGCAGTACTTC.

This chain joins TRBV5-1 and TRBJ1-5, with TRBD1 as a possible D gene (6 bases). CDR1 is SGHRS, CDR2 YFSETQ, per germline. Trimming took off 1 base at V and 0 bases at J, with 8 bases between the two ends. The CDR3 spans 15 residues. The CDR3 region is CASSLTGFSNQPQHF. CDR3 nucleotide sequence: TGCGCCAGCAGCTTGACAGGGTTTAGCAATCAGCCCCAGCATTTT. Full variable domain (outside the CDR3, taken from reference TRBV5-1 and TRBJ1-5): KAGVTQTPRYLIKTRGQQVTLSCSPISGHRSVSWYQQTPGQGLQFLFEYFSETQRNKGNFPGRFSGRQFSNSRSEMNVSTLELGDSALYLCASSLTGFSNQPQHFGDGTRLSIL.

The chain recombines TRBV27 with TRBJ1-5; D is perhaps TRBD1 (6 bases). Trimming removed 4 bases from V and 7 bases from J, with 11 bases in between. Germline V gene lookup returns CDR1 MNHEY and CDR2 SMNVEV (reference sequence). This CDR3 comprises 13 residues. CDR3 amino acids: CASSSQGTQPQHF. DNA for the CDR3: TGTGCCAGCAGTTCACAGGGAACCCAGCCCCAGCATTTT.

The gene calls are TRBV12-2 and TRBJ1-2. TRBV12-2 is assigned pseudogene status. This CDR3 has 16 residues. The CDR3 protein is CASRPRGVITSYGYTF. In DNA form, the CDR3 reads TGTGCAAGTCGCCCCCGGGGGGTGATTACTAGCTATGGCTACACCTTC.

CDR3 in amino acids: CASSPFPWSSEQYF. The CDR3 DNA reads TGTGCCAGTAGTCCCTTCCCATGGTCGTCGGAGCAGTACTTC. V is TRBV19 and J is TRBJ2-7; no definite D call. The CDR3 runs to 14 residues. CDR1 is LNHDA, CDR2 SQIVND, per germline (reference sequence). V was trimmed by 5 bases and J by 7 bases, leaving 18 bases between them.

The V gene is TRBV27, the J gene TRBJ1-2; the D is unclear. The germline V and J ends were trimmed by 5 bases and 2 bases, with 12 bases remaining between them. The CDR3 is made up of 14 amino acids. Germline V gene lookup returns CDR1 MNHEY and CDR2 SMNVEV (reference sequence). The CDR3 is CASSRKDRNYGYTF. In DNA form, the CDR3 reads TGTGCCAGCAGTCGTAAGGACCGAAACTATGGCTACACCTTC.

This clone was counted once. This chain joins TRBV11-3 and TRBJ2-3; 7 nucleotides line up with TRBD1. Per germline, CDR1 SGHNT and CDR2 YENEEA. Trimming removed 3 bases from V and 1 base from J; junction bases left unmatched: 1. This CDR3 has 14 amino acids. The CDR3 loop reads CASSLGTGTDTQYF. The CDR3 DNA sequence: TGTGCCAGCAGCTTGGGGACAGGCACAGATACGCAGTATTTT.

The chain uses TRBV7-2 and TRBJ2-2, with 13 nucleotides matching TRBD2. CDR3 length: 15 residues. With V trimmed by 10 bases and J by 0 bases, 2 bases remained unmatched. Per the germline V gene, CDR1 is SGHTA and CDR2 is FQGNSA. The CDR3 here is CAMGTSGTNTGELFF. DNA for the CDR3: TGTGCCATGGGGACTAGCGGGACGAACACCGGGGAGCTGTTTTTT.

This chain uses TRBV5-1 with TRBJ1-1, with D hard to call. Germline CDR1 is SGHRS and CDR2 is YFSETQ. This CDR3 contains 15 residues. Trimming removed 1 base at V and 2 bases at J, with 12 bases between. The CDR3 loop is CASSLSQNSNTEAFF. CDR3 in DNA: TGCGCCAGCAGCTTGTCCCAAAACAGCAACACTGAAGCTTTCTTT.

The chain recombines TRBV9 with TRBJ1-2, with 11 bases aligning to TRBD1. The germline gives CDR1 SGDLS, CDR2 YYNGEE. The CDR3 is made up of 16 amino acids. With V trimmed by 4 bases and J by 4 bases, 9 bases remained unmatched. The CDR3 loop reads CASSPYWGQGVYGYTF. DNA for the CDR3: TGTGCCAGCAGCCCCTACTGGGGACAGGGGGTCTATGGCTACACCTTC. Full variable domain (remainder filled in from reference TRBV9 and TRBJ1-2): DSGVTQTPKHLITATGQRVTLRCSPRSGDLSVYWYQQSLDQGLQFLIQYYNGEERAKGNILERFSAQQFPDLHSELNLSSLELGDSALYFCASSPYWGQGVYGYTFGSGTRLTVV.

The DNA for the CDR3 is TGTGCCACCAGTGATTCCGGGGGGACTAATGAAAAACTGTTTTTT. Translating gives CATSDSGGTNEKLFF. The rearrangement joins TRBV24-1 to TRBJ1-4; D might be TRBD1 (5 bases). Looked up from germline, CDR1 is KGHDR and CDR2 is SFDVKD. This CDR3 has 15 residues. V dropped 2 bases and J dropped 2 bases, with 8 bases sitting between them.

The chain couples TRBV9 to TRBJ1-5; 7 nucleotides line up with TRBD1. CDR1 SGDLS and CDR2 YYNGEE come from the germline V gene. CDR3 length equals 15 residues. The trim removed 4 bases at V and 6 bases at J, leaving 10 bases unmatched. For the CDR3, the DNA is TGTGCCAGCAGCATTGGGACAGCGGGGGGTCAGCCCCAGCATTTT. Amino acids: CASSIGTAGGQPQHF.

The chain carries TRBV6-5 and TRBJ2-7; D call uncertain. This CDR3 has 14 residues. Germline loops: CDR1 MNHEY, CDR2 SVGAGI. V was shortened by 0 bases and J by 5 bases, with 11 bases between the two germline ends. The DNA for the CDR3 is TGTGCCAGCAGTTACTCTCGACTCGTTGACGAGCAGTACTTC. Translation: CASSYSRLVDEQYF.

This clone has just one count. The chain links TRBV9 to TRBJ2-6; D is ambiguous. Germline CDR1 is SGDLS and CDR2 is YYNGEE. With 4 bases removed from V and 0 bases from J, the gap between germline ends came to 8 bases. The CDR3 extends over 15 amino acids. The CDR3 reads CASSPVGSGANVLTF. DNA of the CDR3: TGTGCCAGCAGCCCCGTGGGCTCTGGGGCCAACGTCCTGACTTTC.

This clone was seen once. The chain recombines TRBV18 with TRBJ2-1; TRBD2 matches 8 bases. J was trimmed by 9 bases and V by 1 base; bases with no gene match: 5. In germline, CDR1 is KGHSH, CDR2 LQKENI. This CDR3 is 14 amino acids long. The DNA of the CDR3 is TGTGCCAGCTCACCACGGGAAGCGGGAGTTGAGCAGTTCTTC. Translation: CASSPREAGVEQFF. Full variable domain (outside the CDR3, taken from reference TRBV18 and TRBJ2-1): NAGVMQNPRHLVRRRGQEARLRCSPMKGHSHVYWYRQLPEEGLKFMVYLQKENIIDESGMPKERFSAEFPKEGPSILRIQQVVRGDSAAYFCASSPREAGVEQFFGPGTRLTVL.

This chain uses TRBV12-5 with TRBJ2-1; 13 bases are shared with TRBD2. The CDR3 has 15 residues. The trim removed 5 bases at V and 7 bases at J, leaving 5 bases unmatched. Germline V gives CDR1 LGHNT, CDR2 FRNRAP. DNA for the CDR3: TGTGCTAGTGGTCCCGGGACTAGCGGGATAAATGAGCAGTTCTTC. Its protein is CASGPGTSGINEQFF.

The count of this clone is one. The chain joins TRBV7-2 to TRBJ1-3; 7 bases map to TRBD1. V lost 5 bases and J lost 5; bases outside the gene matches: 6. There are 14 residues in the CDR3. CDR1 and CDR2 (germline): SGHTA, FQGNSA. The CDR3 nucleotides are TGTGCCAGCAGCCTCCGGACAGGACGAAACACCATATATTTT. It yields the protein CASSLRTGRNTIYF. The variable domain in full, completed from reference TRBV7-2 and TRBJ1-3, reads GAGVSQSPSNKVTEKGKDVELRCDPISGHTALYWYRQSLGQGLEFLIYFQGNSAPDKSGLPSDRFSAERTGGSVSTLTIQRTQQEDSAVYLCASSLRTGRNTIYFGEGSWLTVV.

The genes are TRBV28 and TRBJ1-5, with D unresolved. This CDR3 region has 15 residues. Germline-derived CDR1 and CDR2 are MDHEN and SYDVKM. V lost 3 bases, J lost 9 bases, and 18 bases lay in between. The DNA of the CDR3 is TGTGCCAGCAGTTTCGAGGTTAGTGCGTTCAGGCCCCAGCATTTT. Encoded protein: CASSFEVSAFRPQHF.

The gene calls are TRBV25-1 and TRBJ2-1, with 11 bases identical to TRBD2. This CDR3 contains 16 residues. The V gene end was trimmed by 4 bases and the J gene end by 9 bases; junction bases not matched to a gene: 11. The germline gives CDR1 MGHDK, CDR2 SYGVNS. The CDR3 here is CASSVLAGGVLGEQFF. The CDR3 DNA reads TGTGCCAGCAGTGTCCTAGCGGGAGGCGTATTGGGTGAGCAGTTCTTC.